Reported below is one TCR beta chain. Described time point: week 3, after first cycle of checkpoint inhibitor. The data derive from a study of blood T cell dynamics during melanoma immunotherapy. TCRdb's copy holds only in-frame clones and misses some; the assay was immunoSEQ multiplex PCR. Of some 10,000 clones in the sample, approximately 87% were seen once. Germline V gene lookup returns CDR1 SGHRS and CDR2 YFSETQ. V gave up 0 bases and J gave up 6 bases, with 12 bases separating them. The CDR3 sequence is 14 residues long. This rearrangement joins TRBV5-1 to TRBJ1-1; tentative D call: TRBD1 (5 bases). The source material was blood, sampled from a patient treated with checkpoint blockade. The receptor was isolated from a human donor with melanoma. The DNA for the CDR3 is TGCGCCAGCAGCTTGGTTTTGGGGGAAGCTGAAGCTTTCTTT. Translation: CASSLVLGEAEAFF.